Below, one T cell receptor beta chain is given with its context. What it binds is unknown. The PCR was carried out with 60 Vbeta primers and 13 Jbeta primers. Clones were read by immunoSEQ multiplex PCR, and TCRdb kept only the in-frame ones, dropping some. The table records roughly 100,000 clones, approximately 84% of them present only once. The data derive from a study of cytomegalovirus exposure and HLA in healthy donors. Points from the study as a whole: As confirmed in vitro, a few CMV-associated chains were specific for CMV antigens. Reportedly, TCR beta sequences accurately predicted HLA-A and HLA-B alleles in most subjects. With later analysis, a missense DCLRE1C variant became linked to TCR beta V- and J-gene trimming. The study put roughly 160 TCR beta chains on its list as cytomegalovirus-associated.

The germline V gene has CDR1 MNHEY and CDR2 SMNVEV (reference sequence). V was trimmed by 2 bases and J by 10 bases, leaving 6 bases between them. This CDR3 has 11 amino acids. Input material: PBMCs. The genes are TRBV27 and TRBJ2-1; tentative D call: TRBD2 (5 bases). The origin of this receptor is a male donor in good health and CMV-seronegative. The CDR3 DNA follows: TGTGCCAGCAGTTTAGGACTCGAGCAGTTCTTC. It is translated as CASSLGLEQFF.